Presented here are 7 T cell receptor beta chains from one specimen sequenced in a study of technical replicates of blood from a handful of donors. TCRdb's copy holds only in-frame clones and misses some; the assay was immunoSEQ multiplex PCR. The sample has approximately 84,000 clones, nearly 98% seen once; the top ten hold approximately 0.15%. The material sequenced was T cells isolated from PBMCs. Every receptor here comes from a human donor in good health.

The V gene is TRBV7-3, the J gene TRBJ2-1; 7 bases are a match to TRBD1. V trimming: 8 bases; J trimming: 5 bases; junction bases outside the gene matches: 9. This CDR3 contains 14 residues. From germline, CDR1 is SGHTA and CDR2 FQGTGA. The CDR3 nucleotides read TGTGCCAGCGTTAAGGACAGGTTCGACAATGAGCAGTTCTTC. Residues: CASVKDRFDNEQFF.

The chain's CDR3 is CASFQGLAGGYQETQYF. CDR3 nucleotide sequence: TGTGCCAGCTTCCAAGGCCTAGCGGGGGGTTACCAAGAGACCCAGTACTTC. V gene TRBV2 combines with J gene TRBJ2-5, with 11 positions matching TRBD2. Germline CDR1 reads SNHLY; CDR2 reads FYNNEI. This CDR3 is built from 17 residues. Trimming cost V 8 bases and J 0 bases; bases outside gene matches: 11.

This chain joins TRBV19 and TRBJ1-2; 7 bases align to TRBD1. Germline V CDR1 and CDR2: LNHDA, SQIVND (reference sequence). The CDR3 runs 13 residues. J was trimmed by 1 base and V by 9 bases; bases with no gene match: 5. The CDR3 loop is CASRQGLNYGYTF. CDR3 nucleotides: TGTGCCAGCCGACAGGGACTTAACTATGGCTACACCTTC.

V and J are TRBV12-5 and TRBJ2-5; maybe TRBD2 (5 bases). Trimming shortened V by 2 bases and J by 5 bases, and 18 bases separated the two germline ends. The CDR3 extends over 16 amino acids. Germline-derived CDR1 and CDR2 are LGHNT and FRNRAP. The CDR3 here is CASGLSVAIGGETQYF. CDR3 DNA sequence: TGTGCTAGTGGTTTGTCGGTAGCGATAGGCGGGGAGACCCAGTACTTC.

As concerns this clone: Germline and junction disagree at one end, which may indicate a read error. The CDR3 reads CASTTGPYNEQFF. In DNA form, the CDR3 reads TGTGCGAGCACGACAGGGCCCTACAATGAGCAGTTCTTC. This chain connects TRBV6-1 to TRBJ2-1; 7 bases fit TRBD1. The CDR3 runs 13 residues. From germline, CDR1 is MNHNS and CDR2 SASEGT.

The rearrangement joins TRBV14 to TRBJ2-1, with D possibly matching TRBD2 (6 bases). Per the germline V gene, CDR1 is SGHDN and CDR2 is FVKESK. The V end was cut by 1 base, the J end by 0 bases, with 22 bases between. This CDR3 is built from 20 residues. The DNA for the CDR3 is TGTGCCAGCAGCCAAGTTTTTCCTGAACTAGCCCTTAGCTCCTACAATGAGCAGTTCTTC. Translated, it gives CASSQVFPELALSSYNEQFF.

The chain recombines TRBV4-1 with TRBJ2-7, with 7 positions matching TRBD2. The CDR3 is 16 amino acids. In germline, CDR1 is MGHRA, CDR2 YSYEKL. Trimming cost V 4 bases and J 2 bases; bases outside gene matches: 11. This CDR3 reads CASSPHRDYPTYEQYF. CDR3 nucleotides: TGCGCCAGCAGCCCCCACCGGGACTACCCGACCTACGAGCAGTACTTC.